Here is one T cell receptor beta chain with its context. The V gene lost 3 bases and the J gene lost 7 bases, with 13 bases spanning the gap. The germline V gene encodes CDR1 SGDLS and CDR2 YYNGEE. The CDR3 is 14 amino acids. This sample was taken from a study of blood T cell repertoires in COVID-19. Turning to the study itself: Samples came from the United States, Italy and Spain, spanning acute and convalescent COVID-19. T cells, B-cell-depleted T cells, or PBMCs provided the cDNA or gDNA that served as material.

Here immunoSEQ multiplex PCR was the method, and the copy in TCRdb shows in-frame clones only, minus some. The sample yields 200,000 to 250,000 clones, roughly 90% seen once. The study assigned cohorts using participant-reported clinical history. Sample: PBMCs or T cells enriched from blood (not recorded which). The sequence was obtained from a woman aged 50 to 65 in a cohort exposed to, infected with or recovered from COVID-19 (not recorded which). The rearrangement links TRBV9 to TRBJ2-2; D might be TRBD1 (6 bases). The CDR3 bases are TGTGCCAGCAGCGCCTTACAGGGAAACGGGGAGCTGTTTTTT. Amino acids: CASSALQGNGELFF.